This TCR beta chain comes out of a study of post-analysis software for immune sequencing data. Study-level findings and limits: Patients had higher frequencies than controls of about 5 TRBV segments, including TRBV5-6, TRBV5-1 and TRBV20-1.

Each TCR beta cDNA library carried unique molecular identifiers. T cells, roughly 1 to 10 million of them, yielded some 540,000 cDNA molecules. TCRdb used MiXCR to reprocess the PCR reads, holding one entry per CDR3 protein. The sample carries roughly 700,000 distinct CDR3 sequences, 30% recorded once. On this clonotype: Its antigen is unidentified.

In germline, CDR1 is LGHNA, CDR2 YSLEER. The V segment lost 4 bases and the J segment 10 bases; nucleotides outside the gene matches: 17. This CDR3 is built from 17 residues. The sequence was collected from a girl aged 10-17 years with multiple sclerosis. The sequencing input was blood. This chain connects TRBV4-3 to TRBJ2-1; 9 bases fit TRBD1. The CDR3 region is CASSLNRPGTGTGEQFF. The CDR3, as DNA: TGCGCCAGCAGCCTAAACCGACCTGGGACAGGGACAGGAGAGCAGTTCTTC.